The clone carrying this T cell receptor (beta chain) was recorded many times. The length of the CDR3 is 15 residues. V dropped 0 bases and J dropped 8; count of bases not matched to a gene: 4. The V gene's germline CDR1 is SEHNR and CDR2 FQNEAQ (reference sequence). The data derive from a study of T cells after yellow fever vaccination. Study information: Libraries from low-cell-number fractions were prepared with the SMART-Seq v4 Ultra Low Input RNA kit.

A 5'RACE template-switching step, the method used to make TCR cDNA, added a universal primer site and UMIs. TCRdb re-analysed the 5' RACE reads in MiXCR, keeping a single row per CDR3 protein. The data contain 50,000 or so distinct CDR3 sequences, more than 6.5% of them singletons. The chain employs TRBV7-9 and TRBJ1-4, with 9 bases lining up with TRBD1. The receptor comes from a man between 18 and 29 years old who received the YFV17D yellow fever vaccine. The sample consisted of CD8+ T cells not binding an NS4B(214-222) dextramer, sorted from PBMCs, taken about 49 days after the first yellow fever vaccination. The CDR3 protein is CASSLASTGGEKLFF. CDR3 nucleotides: TGTGCCAGCAGCTTAGCCTCGACAGGGGGAGAAAAACTGTTTTTT.